These 20 T cell receptor beta chains share one sample of origin, sequenced in a study of cytomegalovirus exposure and HLA in healthy donors. Both 60 Vbeta primers and 13 Jbeta primers went into the PCR. Sequencing was performed with immunoSEQ multiplex PCR; in TCRdb, only in-frame clones are kept and a portion is missing. The sample lists around 120,000 clones, about 70% occurring once. Sequences were obtained from PBMCs. These receptor sequences come from a woman between 40 and 50 years old in good health and CMV-seronegative.

The V gene is TRBV5-5, the J gene TRBJ1-2, with a possible D match to TRBD1 (5 bases). CDR3 length equals 16 residues. The germline V and J ends were trimmed by 2 bases and 1 base, with 15 bases remaining between them. CDR1 and CDR2 from the germline V gene are SGHKS and YYEKEE (reference sequence). DNA of the CDR3: TGTGCCAGCAGCTTCGGGCGGGGCAGACTTAACTATGGCTACACCTTC. Amino acid sequence: CASSFGRGRLNYGYTF.

This chain uses TRBV5-5 with TRBJ1-3, with TRBD1 matching 8 bases. V trimming: 4 bases; J trimming: 4 bases; junction bases outside the gene matches: 4. Germline CDR1 SGHKS, CDR2 YYEKEE (reference sequence). The CDR3 is 14 residues long. The DNA of the CDR3 is TGTGCCAGCAGCCCGGACAGGGCCGGAAACACCATATATTTT. Its protein is CASSPDRAGNTIYF.

The chain recombines TRBV9 with TRBJ2-5; tentative D call: TRBD2 (7 bases). Germline V lookup: CDR1 SGDLS, CDR2 YYNGEE. V was trimmed by 0 bases and J by 4 bases, leaving 16 bases between them. This CDR3 has 16 amino acids. The CDR3 is CASSVGGGVVGETQYF. The CDR3 DNA is TGTGCCAGCAGCGTAGGAGGGGGGGTTGTCGGAGAGACCCAGTACTTC.

The rearrangement joins TRBV29-1 to TRBJ2-5; 9 positions agree with TRBD1. J lost 5 bases, V lost 7 bases, and 11 bases had no gene match. The germline V gene has CDR1 SQVTM and CDR2 ANQGSEA. This CDR3 is 14 amino acids long. CDR3 sequence (DNA): TGCAGCGCTTCTCCCGGACAGGGGTGGGAGACCCAGTACTTC. Amino acids: CSASPGQGWETQYF.

The rearrangement joins TRBV9 to TRBJ2-1, with TRBD1 identical over 7 bases. The CDR3 runs to 14 residues. Germline CDR1 SGDLS, CDR2 YYNGEE. Trimming took 3 bases from V and 7 from J; bases not matched to a gene: 7. This chain's CDR3 is CASSDTGVWNEQFF. CDR3 sequence (DNA): TGTGCCAGCAGCGATACAGGGGTTTGGAATGAGCAGTTCTTC.

Only one count was recorded for this clone. Written as DNA, the CDR3 is TGTGCCAGCAGCGCCACGGACAGTGCCACAGATACGCAGTATTTT. This encodes CASSATDSATDTQYF. The chain carries TRBV7-8 and TRBJ2-3; tentative D call: TRBD1 (6 bases). CDR1 is SGHVS, CDR2 FQNEAQ, per germline. V was clipped by 5 bases and J by 2 bases, with 14 bases between them. CDR3 length equals 15 residues. The variable domain in full, completed from reference TRBV7-8 and TRBJ2-3, reads GAGVSQSPRYKVAKRGQDVALRCDPISGHVSLFWYQQALGQGPEFLTYFQNEAQLDKSGLPSDRFFAERPEGSVSTLKIQRTQQEDSAVYLCASSATDSATDTQYFGPGTRLTVL.

The genes are TRBV29-1 and TRBJ2-2; D gene ambiguous. Germline V gene sequence: CDR1 SQVTM, CDR2 ANQGSEA. The CDR3 sequence is 11 residues long. Trimming removed 5 bases from V and 3 bases from J, with 4 bases in between. CDR3 protein: CSVRDTGELFF. The DNA for the CDR3 is TGCAGCGTTCGGGACACCGGGGAGCTGTTTTTT.

The chain uses TRBV7-9 and TRBJ1-4; D is unresolved. The CDR3 has 13 amino acids. Germline lookup yields CDR1 SEHNR and CDR2 FQNEAQ (reference sequence). The V end was cut by 3 bases, the J end by 8 bases, with 10 bases between. The chain's CDR3 is CASSFGVGEKLFF. Here the CDR3 DNA reads TGTGCCAGCAGCTTCGGGGTAGGCGAAAAACTGTTTTTT.

The gene calls are TRBV7-2 and TRBJ2-7; D perhaps matches TRBD2 (5 bases). V dropped 4 bases and J dropped 9 bases, with 22 bases sitting between them. From germline, CDR1 is SGHTA and CDR2 FQGNSA. This CDR3 comprises 15 residues. The CDR3 here is CASSSGVGSLPGQYF. CDR3 nucleotide sequence: TGTGCCAGCAGCTCCGGGGTGGGGTCCCTACCGGGGCAGTACTTC.

The chain couples TRBV5-1 to TRBJ2-1; 9 positions agree with TRBD1. The junction had 10 bases not matched to a gene; V was cut back by 7 bases and J by 5 bases. Per the germline V gene, CDR1 is SGHRS and CDR2 is YFSETQ. This CDR3 region has 15 residues. CDR3 nucleotide sequence: TGCGCCAGCGACCCGGGACAGGGAACCCACAATGAGCAGTTCTTC. It specifies CASDPGQGTHNEQFF.

The gene calls are TRBV28 and TRBJ2-7; weak D call: TRBD2 (5 bases). Germline loops: CDR1 MDHEN, CDR2 SYDVKM. The V and J ends lost 5 bases and 0 bases respectively, with 8 bases between them. This CDR3 region has 13 residues. The CDR3 nucleotides read TGTGCCAGCAGTGGAGAGGGCTCCTACGAGCAGTACTTC. It specifies CASSGEGSYEQYF. Full variable domain (missing parts from reference TRBV28 and TRBJ2-7): DVKVTQSSRYLVKRTGEKVFLECVQDMDHENMFWYRQDPGLGLRLIYFSYDVKMKEKGDIPEGYSVSREKKERFSLILESASTNQTSMYLCASSGEGSYEQYFGPGTRLTVT.

The J gene is TRBJ2-1, the V gene TRBV5-1; 11 positions agree with TRBD1. CDR1 SGHRS and CDR2 YFSETQ come from the germline V gene. The CDR3 is made up of 15 amino acids. The trim removed 3 bases at V and 6 bases at J, leaving 5 bases unmatched. The CDR3 DNA sequence: TGCGCCAGCAGCTATTCCGGGACAGGGGGCAATGAGCAGTTCTTC. Translation gives CASSYSGTGGNEQFF.

The rearrangement joins TRBV6-6 to TRBJ2-3; D perhaps matches TRBD2 (5 bases). Trimming left V 6 bases short and J 2 bases short, with 18 bases between. The CDR3 has 16 residues. The germline CDR1 and CDR2 sequences are MNHNY and SVGAGI (reference sequence). CDR3 DNA: TGTGCCAGCAGCCCCGTCGCTAGCCGGAACACAGATACGCAGTATTTT. Its protein product is CASSPVASRNTDTQYF.

The J gene is TRBJ1-2, the V gene TRBV19, with 9 bases matching TRBD1. This CDR3 is 15 amino acids long. V lost 6 bases, J lost 2 bases, and 7 bases stayed unmatched. CDR1 is LNHDA, CDR2 SQIVND, per germline (reference sequence). For the CDR3, the DNA is TGTGCCAGTAGGATGGGACAGGGCCTAAACTATGGCTACACCTTC. Encoded protein: CASRMGQGLNYGYTF.

V is TRBV9 and J is TRBJ2-1, with 13 positions matching TRBD2. J lost 6 bases, V lost 4 bases, and 7 bases had no gene match. The CDR3 extends over 16 amino acids. Germline CDR1 reads SGDLS; CDR2 reads YYNGEE. CDR3 DNA sequence: TGTGCCAGCAGCAGATCCGGACTAGCGGGAGTCAATGAGCAGTTCTTC. Its translation is CASSRSGLAGVNEQFF.

V gene TRBV5-1 combines with J gene TRBJ2-3; D might be TRBD2 (5 bases). There are 16 residues in the CDR3. CDR1 is SGHRS and CDR2 is YFSETQ in the germline V gene. Trimming cost V 4 bases and J 0 bases, with 15 bases left between them. The CDR3 loop is CASSLPFGGSTDTQYF. The CDR3 bases are TGCGCCAGCAGCCTACCTTTTGGCGGGAGCACAGATACGCAGTATTTT.

This clone was picked up a small number of times. The V and J genes are TRBV11-3 and TRBJ2-7; TRBD1 aligns across 8 bases. The CDR3 extends over 15 amino acids. V lost 5 bases to trimming and J lost 0 bases; unmatched junction nucleotides: 6. Germline V lookup: CDR1 SGHNT, CDR2 YENEEA. For the CDR3, the DNA is TGTGCCAGCAGCATTGGGACAGGCAACTCCTACGAGCAGTACTTC. Protein sequence: CASSIGTGNSYEQYF. The full variable domain, with the rest looked up from reference TRBV11-3 and TRBJ2-7, is EAGVVQSPRYKIIEKKQPVAFWCNPISGHNTLYWYLQNLGQGPELLIRYENEEAVDDSQLPKDRFSAERLKGVDSTLKIQPAELGDSAVYLCASSIGTGNSYEQYFGPGTRLTVT.

The chain uses TRBV5-1 and TRBJ1-1; tentatively, D is TRBD1 (6 bases). The CDR3 covers 15 residues. V was pared by 4 bases and J by 1 base, with 14 bases between. Per the germline V gene, CDR1 is SGHRS and CDR2 is YFSETQ. The CDR3: CASSGRDIRNTEAFF. CDR3 bases: TGCGCCAGCAGCGGCCGGGACATTCGGAACACTGAAGCTTTCTTT.

The chain uses TRBV29-1 and TRBJ2-1; 9 nucleotides line up with TRBD2. CDR3 size: 15 residues. The junction had 4 bases not matched to a gene; V was cut back by 2 bases and J by 2 bases. CDR1 is SQVTM, CDR2 ANQGSEA, per germline. The CDR3 nucleotides read TGCAGCGTTGAAAACCTAGCGGGGACCTACAATGAGCAGTTCTTC. Its protein is CSVENLAGTYNEQFF.

This clone has a single count. V gene TRBV2 combines with J gene TRBJ2-5, with TRBD1 as a possible D gene (6 bases). CDR3 length: 16 residues. Germline V CDR1 and CDR2: SNHLY, FYNNEI. V lost 3 bases and J lost 1, with 15 bases in between. CDR3 DNA sequence: TGTGCCAGCAGTGATACGGGGCAGGGGCCCCAAGAGACCCAGTACTTC. Its translation: CASSDTGQGPQETQYF.